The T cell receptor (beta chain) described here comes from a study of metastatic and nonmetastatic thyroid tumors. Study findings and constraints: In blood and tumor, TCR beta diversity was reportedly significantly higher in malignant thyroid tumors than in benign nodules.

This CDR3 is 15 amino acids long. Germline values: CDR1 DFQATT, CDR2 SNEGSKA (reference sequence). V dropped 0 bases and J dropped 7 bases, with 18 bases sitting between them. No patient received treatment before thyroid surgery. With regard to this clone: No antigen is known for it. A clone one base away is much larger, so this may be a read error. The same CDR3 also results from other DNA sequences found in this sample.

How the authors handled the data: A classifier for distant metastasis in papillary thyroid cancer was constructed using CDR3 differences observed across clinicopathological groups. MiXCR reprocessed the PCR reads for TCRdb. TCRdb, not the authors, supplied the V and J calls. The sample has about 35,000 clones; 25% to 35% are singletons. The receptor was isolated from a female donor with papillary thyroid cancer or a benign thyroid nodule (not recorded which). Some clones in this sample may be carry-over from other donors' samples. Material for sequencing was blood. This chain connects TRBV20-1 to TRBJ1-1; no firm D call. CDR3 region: CSARDWAGGEGEAFF. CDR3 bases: TGCAGTGCTAGAGATTGGGCCGGTGGGGAGGGTGAAGCTTTCTTT.